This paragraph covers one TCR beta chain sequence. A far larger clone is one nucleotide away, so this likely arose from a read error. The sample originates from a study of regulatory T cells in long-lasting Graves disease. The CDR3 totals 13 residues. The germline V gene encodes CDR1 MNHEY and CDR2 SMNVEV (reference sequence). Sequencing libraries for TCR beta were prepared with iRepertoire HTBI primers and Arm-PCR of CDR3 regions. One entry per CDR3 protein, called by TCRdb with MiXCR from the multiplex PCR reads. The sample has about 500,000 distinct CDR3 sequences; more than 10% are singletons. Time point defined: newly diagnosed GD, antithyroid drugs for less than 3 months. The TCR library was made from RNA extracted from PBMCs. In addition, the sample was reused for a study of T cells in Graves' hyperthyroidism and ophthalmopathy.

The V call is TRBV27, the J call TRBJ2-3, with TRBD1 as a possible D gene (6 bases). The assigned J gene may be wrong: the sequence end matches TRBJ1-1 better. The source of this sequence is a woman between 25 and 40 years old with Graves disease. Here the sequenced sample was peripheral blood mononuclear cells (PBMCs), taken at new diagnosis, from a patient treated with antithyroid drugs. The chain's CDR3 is CAARYQGSTEAFF. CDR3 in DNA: TGTGCCGCACGATACCAGGGGTCCACTGAAGCTTTCTTT.